This TCR beta chain emerged from a study of T cells in Graves' hyperthyroidism and ophthalmopathy. This CDR3 comprises 16 residues. Trimming cost V 0 bases and J 2 bases; bases outside gene matches: 5. Germline CDR1 and CDR2: MNHEY and SMNVEV (reference sequence). TCR beta CDR3 regions were amplified from RNA transcripts. The HTBI primer set served for first-round RT-PCR of the TCR CDR3. TCRdb passed the multiplex PCR reads through MiXCR, listing each CDR3 protein once. In the table there are a few hundred thousand distinct CDR3 sequences, 15% of which are singletons. The sample holds many counts of this clonotype.

The sequence derives from a woman aged 50 to 60 with Graves' hyperthyroidism that later progressed to Graves' ophthalmopathy. The V gene is TRBV27, the J gene TRBJ2-3; 7 nucleotides match TRBD1. Sequenced: blood. The CDR3: CASSLSRGPFTDTQYF. The CDR3, as DNA: TGTGCCAGCAGTTTATCGAGGGGGCCGTTCACAGATACGCAGTATTTT.